The entry below describes one T cell receptor beta chain. The treatment is: some 20 received Ad26.COV2.S at low or high dose, single or two shots; about 5 received placebo; per-sample allocation not given. Specimen acquisition occurred on day 63 following the initial vaccine or placebo injection. The donor was a Boston adult aged 18-55 years. Its platform was an Ad26 vector, and its expressed antigen was Wuhan-strain SARS-CoV-2 spike. The sample comes from a study of Ad26.COV2.S vaccination and SARS-CoV-2 variants. At the level of the study: Administration of Ad26.COV2.S was intramuscular, either once or twice 56 days apart.

Germline CDR1 and CDR2: SGHDN and FVKESK. The CDR3 totals 14 residues. V was shortened by 4 bases and J by 2 bases, with 9 bases between the two germline ends. Generated by immunoSEQ multiplex PCR, the TCRdb table keeps only in-frame clones and is missing some. The sample consists of hundreds of thousands of clones, 80% to 90% of them appearing once. V usage is TRBV14 and J usage is TRBJ2-1, with D possibly TRBD2 on 5 matching bases. The receptor's source is a person aged 18-65 years who received the Ad26.COV2.S COVID-19 vaccine or a placebo. The sequences come from peripheral blood, collected in a trial of Ad26.COV2.S vaccine versus placebo. The CDR3 protein is CASSPPGAYNEQFF. CDR3 bases: TGTGCCAGCAGCCCGCCCGGGGCCTACAATGAGCAGTTCTTC.